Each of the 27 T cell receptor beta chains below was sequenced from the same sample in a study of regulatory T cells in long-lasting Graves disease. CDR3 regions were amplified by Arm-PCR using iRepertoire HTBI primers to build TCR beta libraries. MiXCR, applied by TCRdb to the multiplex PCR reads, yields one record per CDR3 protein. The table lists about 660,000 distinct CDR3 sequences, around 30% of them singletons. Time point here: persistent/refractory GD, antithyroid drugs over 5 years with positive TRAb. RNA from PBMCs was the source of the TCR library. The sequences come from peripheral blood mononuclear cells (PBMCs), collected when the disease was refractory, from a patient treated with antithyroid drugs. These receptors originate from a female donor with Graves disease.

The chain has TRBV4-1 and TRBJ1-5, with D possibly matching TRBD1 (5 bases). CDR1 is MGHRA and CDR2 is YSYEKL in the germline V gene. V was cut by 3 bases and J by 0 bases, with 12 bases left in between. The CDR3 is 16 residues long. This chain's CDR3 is CASSHPRGDSNQPQHF. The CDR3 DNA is TGCGCCAGCAGCCATCCTAGGGGAGATAGCAATCAGCCCCAGCATTTT.

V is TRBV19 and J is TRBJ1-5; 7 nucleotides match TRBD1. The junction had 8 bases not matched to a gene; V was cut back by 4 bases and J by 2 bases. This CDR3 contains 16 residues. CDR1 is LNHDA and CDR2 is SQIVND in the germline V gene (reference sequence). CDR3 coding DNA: TGTGCCAGTAGTACCCCCGACAGGGTGCGCAATCAGCCCCAGCATTTT. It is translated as CASSTPDRVRNQPQHF.

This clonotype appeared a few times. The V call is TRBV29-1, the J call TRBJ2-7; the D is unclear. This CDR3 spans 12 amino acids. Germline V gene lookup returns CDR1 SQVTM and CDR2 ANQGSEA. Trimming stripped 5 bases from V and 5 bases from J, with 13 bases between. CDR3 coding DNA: TGCAGCGTTCTGATTCTTGGGAACGAGCAGTACTTC. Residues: CSVLILGNEQYF.

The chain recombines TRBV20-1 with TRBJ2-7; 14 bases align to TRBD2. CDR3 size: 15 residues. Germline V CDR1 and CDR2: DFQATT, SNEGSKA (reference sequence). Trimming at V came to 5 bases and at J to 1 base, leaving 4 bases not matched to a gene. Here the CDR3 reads CSASGTSGRSYEQYF. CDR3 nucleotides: TGCAGTGCTTCCGGGACTAGCGGGAGATCCTACGAGCAGTACTTC.

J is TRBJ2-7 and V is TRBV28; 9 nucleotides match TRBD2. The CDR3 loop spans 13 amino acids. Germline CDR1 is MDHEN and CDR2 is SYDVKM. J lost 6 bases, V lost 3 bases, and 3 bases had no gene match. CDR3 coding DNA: TGTGCCAGCAGTTTGGGCGGGGGGGTCGAGCAGTACTTC. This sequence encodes CASSLGGGVEQYF.

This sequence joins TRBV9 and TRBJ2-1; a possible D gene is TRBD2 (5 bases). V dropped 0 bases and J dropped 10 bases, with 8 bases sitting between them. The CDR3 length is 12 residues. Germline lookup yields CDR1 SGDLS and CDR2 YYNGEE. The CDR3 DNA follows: TGTGCCAGCAGCGTAGCCCGGGGAGAGCAGTTCTTC. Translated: CASSVARGEQFF.

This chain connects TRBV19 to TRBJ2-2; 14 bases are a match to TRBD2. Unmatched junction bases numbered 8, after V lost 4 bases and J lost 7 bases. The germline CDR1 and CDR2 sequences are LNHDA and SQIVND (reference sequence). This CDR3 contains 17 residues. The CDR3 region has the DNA TGTGCCAGTAGTAGAACAGGGACTAGCGGGAGCGGCGGGGAGCTGTTTTTT. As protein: CASSRTGTSGSGGELFF.

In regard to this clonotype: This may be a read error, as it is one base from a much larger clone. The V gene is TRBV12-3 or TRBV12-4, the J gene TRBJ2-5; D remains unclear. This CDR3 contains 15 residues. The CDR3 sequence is CASSIPFGTAETRYF. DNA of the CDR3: TGTGCCAGCAGTATCCCTTTTGGTACCGCGGAGACCCGGTACTTC.

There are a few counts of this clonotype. CDR3 bases: TGTGCCAGCAGTGCCCTACGAGATTACGGGCGCAATCAGCCCCAGCATTTT. It encodes CASSALRDYGRNQPQHF. The genes are TRBV6-1 and TRBJ1-5; D unclear. Between the trimmed V and J ends, which lost 4 bases and 2 bases, there was a span of 18 bases. CDR1 is MNHNS, CDR2 SASEGT, per germline. The CDR3 runs to 17 residues.

The CDR3 DNA reads as TGTGCCAGCAGCTACCGACAGGGTGGTAACTATGGCTACACCTTC. Translated: CASSYRQGGNYGYTF. The genes are TRBV11-2 and TRBJ1-2; 7 bases agree with TRBD1. The length of the CDR3 is 15 residues. CDR1 is SGHAT, CDR2 FQNNGV, per germline. V lost 4 bases and J lost 1; bases outside the gene matches: 6. The full variable domain, with the rest looked up from reference TRBV11-2 and TRBJ1-2, is EAGVAQSPRYKIIEKRQSVAFWCNPISGHATLYWYQQILGQGPKLLIQFQNNGVVDDSQLPKDRFSAERLKGVDSTLKIQPAKLEDSAVYLCASSYRQGGNYGYTFGSGTRLTVV.

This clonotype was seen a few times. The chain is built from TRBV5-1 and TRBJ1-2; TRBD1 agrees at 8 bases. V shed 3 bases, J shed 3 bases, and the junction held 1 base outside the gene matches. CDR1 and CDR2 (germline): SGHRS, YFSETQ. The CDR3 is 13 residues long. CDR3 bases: TGCGCCAGCAGCTGGGGACAGGACTATGGCTACACCTTC. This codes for CASSWGQDYGYTF.

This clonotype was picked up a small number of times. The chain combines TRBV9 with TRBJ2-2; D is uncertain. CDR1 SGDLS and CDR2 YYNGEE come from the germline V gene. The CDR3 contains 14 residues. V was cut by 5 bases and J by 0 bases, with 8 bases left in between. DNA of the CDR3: TGTGCCAGCAGTGGCCCTTCGAACACCGGGGAGCTGTTTTTT. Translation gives CASSGPSNTGELFF.

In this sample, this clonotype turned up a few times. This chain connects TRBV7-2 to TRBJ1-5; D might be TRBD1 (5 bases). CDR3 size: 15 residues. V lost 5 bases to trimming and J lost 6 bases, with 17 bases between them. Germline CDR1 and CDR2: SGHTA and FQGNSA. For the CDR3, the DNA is TGTGCCAGCAGCCGCCAGGCCGGGGGAGGTCAGCCCCAGCATTTT. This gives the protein CASSRQAGGGQPQHF. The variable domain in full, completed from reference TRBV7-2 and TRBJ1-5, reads GAGVSQSPSNKVTEKGKDVELRCDPISGHTALYWYRQSLGQGLEFLIYFQGNSAPDKSGLPSDRFSAERTGGSVSTLTIQRTQQEDSAVYLCASSRQAGGGQPQHFGDGTRLSIL.

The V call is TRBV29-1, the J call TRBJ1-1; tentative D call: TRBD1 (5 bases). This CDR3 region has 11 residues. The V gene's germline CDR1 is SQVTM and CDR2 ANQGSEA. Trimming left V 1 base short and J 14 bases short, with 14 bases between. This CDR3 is CSVEARREVFF. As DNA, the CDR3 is TGCAGCGTTGAAGCGCGCAGGGAGGTATTCTTT.

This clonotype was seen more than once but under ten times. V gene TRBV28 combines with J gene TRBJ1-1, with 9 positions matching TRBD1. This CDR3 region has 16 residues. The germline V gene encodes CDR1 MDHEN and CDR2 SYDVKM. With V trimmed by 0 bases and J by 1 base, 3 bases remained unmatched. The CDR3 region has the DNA TGTGCCAGCAGTTTATGGGGACAGGGTGGGAACACTGAAGCTTTCTTT. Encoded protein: CASSLWGQGGNTEAFF.

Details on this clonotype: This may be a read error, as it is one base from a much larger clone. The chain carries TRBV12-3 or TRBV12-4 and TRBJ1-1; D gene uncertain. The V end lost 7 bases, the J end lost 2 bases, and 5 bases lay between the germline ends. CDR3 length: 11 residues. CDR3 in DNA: TGTGCCAGCACTTACAACACTGAAGCTTTCTTT. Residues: CASTYNTEAFF.

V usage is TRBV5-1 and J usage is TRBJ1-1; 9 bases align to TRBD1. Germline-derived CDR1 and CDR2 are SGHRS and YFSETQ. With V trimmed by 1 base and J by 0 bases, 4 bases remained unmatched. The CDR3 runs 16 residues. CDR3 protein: CASSLRGQGMNTEAFF. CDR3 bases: TGCGCCAGCAGCTTGCGGGGACAGGGCATGAACACTGAAGCTTTCTTT.

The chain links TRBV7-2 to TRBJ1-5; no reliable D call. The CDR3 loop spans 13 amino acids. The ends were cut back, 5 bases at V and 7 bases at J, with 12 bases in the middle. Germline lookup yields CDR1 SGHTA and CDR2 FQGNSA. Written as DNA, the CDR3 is TGTGCCAGCAGCGCTCCTCAAGACCAGCCCCAGCATTTT. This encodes CASSAPQDQPQHF.

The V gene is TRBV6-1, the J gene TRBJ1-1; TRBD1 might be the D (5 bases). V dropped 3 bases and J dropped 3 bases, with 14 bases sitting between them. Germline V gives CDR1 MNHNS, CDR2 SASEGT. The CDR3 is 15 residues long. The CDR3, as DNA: TGTGCCAGCAGTGACGTCGGGACGGGGGACACTGAAGCTTTCTTT. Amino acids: CASSDVGTGDTEAFF.

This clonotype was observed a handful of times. The CDR3 here is CASSYDNVLGEKLFF. The CDR3 nucleotides read TGTGCCAGCAGTTACGACAACGTGTTGGGCGAAAAACTGTTTTTT. The V and J genes are TRBV6-5 and TRBJ1-4; no clear D gene. CDR1 and CDR2 from the germline V gene are MNHEY and SVGAGI. V dropped 2 bases and J dropped 8 bases, with 15 bases sitting between them. The CDR3 is 15 amino acids.

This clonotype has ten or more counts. The CDR3: CASSQTDRVKNTEAFF. CDR3 in DNA: TGTGCCAGCAGTCAGACGGACCGGGTCAAGAACACTGAAGCTTTCTTT. J is TRBJ1-1 and V is TRBV28; D is ambiguous. Trimming pared 5 bases from V and 1 base from J, leaving 17 bases between. This CDR3 comprises 16 residues. CDR1 and CDR2 from the germline V gene are MDHEN and SYDVKM.

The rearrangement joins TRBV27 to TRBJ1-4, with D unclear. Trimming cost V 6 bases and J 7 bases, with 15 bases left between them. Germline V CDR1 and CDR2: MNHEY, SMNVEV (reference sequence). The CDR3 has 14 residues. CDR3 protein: CASRVARGAEKLFF. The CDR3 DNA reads TGTGCCAGCAGGGTAGCCCGGGGAGCTGAAAAACTGTTTTTT. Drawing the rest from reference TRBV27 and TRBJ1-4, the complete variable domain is EAQVTQNPRYLITVTGKKLTVTCSQNMNHEYMSWYRQDPGLGLRQIYYSMNVEVTDKGDVPEGYKVSRKEKRNFPLILESPSPNQTSLYFCASRVARGAEKLFFGSGTQLSVL.

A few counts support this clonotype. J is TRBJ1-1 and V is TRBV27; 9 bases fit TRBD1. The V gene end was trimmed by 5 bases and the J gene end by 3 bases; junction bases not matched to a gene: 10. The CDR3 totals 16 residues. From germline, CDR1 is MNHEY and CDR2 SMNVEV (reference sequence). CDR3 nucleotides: TGTGCCAGCAGTCCGGGACAGGGTAGGAGTTACACTGAAGCTTTCTTT. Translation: CASSPGQGRSYTEAFF.

This CDR3 reads CASSSTPQGARGNTEAFF. Written as DNA, the CDR3 is TGTGCCAGCAGCTCGACTCCACAGGGGGCTAGAGGGAACACTGAAGCTTTCTTT. The chain recombines TRBV7-6 with TRBJ1-1, with 9 positions matching TRBD1. The junction had 13 bases not matched to a gene; V was cut back by 4 bases and J by 1 base. Germline values: CDR1 SGHVS, CDR2 FNYEAQ. The CDR3 length is 18 residues.

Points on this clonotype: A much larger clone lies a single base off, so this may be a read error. The chain's CDR3 is CVSSRGQGLRGYTF. The DNA for the CDR3 is TGTGTCAGCAGTCGAGGACAGGGGTTACGCGGCTACACCTTC. The V and J genes are TRBV2 and TRBJ1-2, with 9 bases fitting TRBD1. CDR1 is SNHLY and CDR2 is FYNNEI in the germline V gene. CDR3 length: 14 amino acids.

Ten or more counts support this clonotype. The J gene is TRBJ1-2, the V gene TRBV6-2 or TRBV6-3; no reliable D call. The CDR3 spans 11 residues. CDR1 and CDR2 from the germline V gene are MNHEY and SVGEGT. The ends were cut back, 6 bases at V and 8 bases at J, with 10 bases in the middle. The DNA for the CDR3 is TGTGCCAGCAGCCCGGGAGGGGGCTACACCTTC. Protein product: CASSPGGGYTF.

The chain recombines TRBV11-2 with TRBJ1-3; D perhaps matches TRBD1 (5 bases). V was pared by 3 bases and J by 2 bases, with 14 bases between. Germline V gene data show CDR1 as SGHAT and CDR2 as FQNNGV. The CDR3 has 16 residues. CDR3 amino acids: CASSFSSRATGNTIYF. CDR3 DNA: TGTGCCAGCAGCTTTAGTTCCAGGGCCACTGGAAACACCATATATTTT.